This T cell receptor (beta chain) was sequenced during a study of CD8 T cells in ankylosing spondylitis. Germline CDR1 reads KGHSH; CDR2 reads LQKENI. The CDR3 length is 14 residues. V shed 1 base, J shed 5 bases, and the junction held 3 bases outside the gene matches. Notes on this clonotype: Antigen specificity is unknown.

The TCR beta libraries were generated through quantitative 5'-RACE incorporating molecular barcodes. TCRdb re-analysed the 5' RACE reads in MiXCR, keeping a single row per CDR3 protein. The data contain about 170,000 distinct CDR3 sequences, approximately 16% of them seen just once; the ten biggest clones take up about 8.3%. Findings of the study overall: As reported, disease-linked clones showed significant enrichment in matched ankylosing spondylitis synovial fluid.

Sequencing input: blood, either unsorted or a sorted T cell fraction (not recorded which). This chain joins TRBV18 and TRBJ1-1; 8 bases agree with TRBD1. The clonotype comes from a male donor with ankylosing spondylitis or in good health (not recorded which). The CDR3 spells CASSPLDRETEAFF. The CDR3 bases are TGTGCCAGCTCACCACTGGACAGGGAAACTGAAGCTTTCTTT.